Detailed here is one TCR beta chain. This sample was taken from a study of blood T cell repertoires in COVID-19. Deletions cut 2 bases from V and 8 bases from J, with 18 bases between. CDR1 WSHSY and CDR2 SAAADI come from the germline V gene. This CDR3 has 15 residues. Data came from immunoSEQ multiplex PCR; TCRdb stores just in-frame clones and leaves some out. The sample shows a few hundred thousand clones, approximately 90% of them seen only once. The V call is TRBV10-2, the J call TRBJ1-1, with TRBD1 as a possible D gene (6 bases). The material sequenced was peripheral blood. This receptor was identified in a woman in her 40s with acute or convalescent COVID-19. The CDR3 DNA reads TGCGCCAGCAGTGAGGGGGGGAGGGGGTCTTCCGAAGCTTTCTTT. Protein sequence: CASSEGGRGSSEAFF.